This T cell receptor (beta chain) was obtained from a study of regulatory T cells in long-lasting Graves disease. J gave up 4 bases and V 5 bases, and 5 bases lay outside the gene matches. The CDR3 is 15 residues long. Looked up from germline, CDR1 is SGHTA and CDR2 is FQGTGA. This clonotype was found many times. The sample's time point: newly diagnosed GD, antithyroid drugs for less than 3 months. PBMCs provided the RNA from which the TCR library was made. Patients hailed from an endocrinology department in Xi'an, China. CDR3 regions were amplified by Arm-PCR using iRepertoire HTBI primers to build TCR beta libraries. MiXCR, run by TCRdb on the multiplex PCR reads, gives a single entry per CDR3 protein. The sample lists hundreds of thousands of distinct CDR3 sequences; roughly 15% were seen once. These data were also filed under a second study, of T cells in Graves' hyperthyroidism and ophthalmopathy. As that study records: Patients between 18 and 65 years old had hyperthyroidism, newly diagnosed and lasting under 2 months. Most thyroid clonotypes that were expanded above 0.001 also turned up in blood. A model built on 13 V-J features separated ophthalmopathy from stable hyperthyroidism.

The sequence derives from a woman in her twenties or thirties with Graves disease. This sequence joins TRBV7-3 and TRBJ2-1; 10 bases are a match to TRBD2. Sample: peripheral blood mononuclear cells (PBMCs), taken at new diagnosis, from a patient treated with antithyroid drugs. The CDR3 nucleotides are TGTGCCAGCAGCAAAGGACTAGCGGAGTACAATGAGCAGTTCTTC. Translation: CASSKGLAEYNEQFF.